This is a list of T cell receptor beta chains from one sample in a study of T cell responses to AZD1222 COVID-19 vaccine. Only in-frame clones appear in the TCRdb table, and some are missing; sequencing was by immunoSEQ multiplex PCR. In the table there are fewer than 85,000 clones, about 83% of which are singletons. The sequencing here drew on peripheral blood, taken 28 days after the second AZD1222 dose. These receptors all come from an adult who received the AZD1222 COVID-19 vaccine. Each CDR3 is given with its conserved first and last residue. A D gene is named only where the DNA matches it firmly. Expanded clones are given a class, and other clones once, few, many or no size at all.

CDR3: CAAQTGVWGEQYF; DNA: TGTGCCGCACAGACGGGAGTGTGGGGCGAGCAGTACTTC; V: TRBV24-1; size: NA; D: NA; J: TRBJ2-7
CDR3: CASSFGGANTGELFF; DNA: TGTGCCAGCAGTTTTGGTGGGGCGAACACCGGGGAGCTGTTTTTT; V: TRBV28; size: NA; D: NA; J: TRBJ2-2
CDR3: CASSPSGAESPLHF; DNA: TGTGCCAGCTCACCATCGGGGGCCGAGTCACCCCTCCACTTT; V: TRBV18; size: NA; D: NA; J: TRBJ1-6
CDR3: CASSRNGMWEGTDTQYF; DNA: TGTGCCAGCAGCCGTAACGGGATGTGGGAGGGCACAGATACGCAGTATTTT; V: TRBV7-3; size: NA; D: NA; J: TRBJ2-3
CDR3: CASSLDNQPQHF; DNA: TGTGCCAGCAGCTTGGACAATCAGCCCCAGCATTTT; V: TRBV7-9; size: NA; D: NA; J: TRBJ1-5
CDR3: CASSKLRVGDDGYTF; DNA: TGTGCCAGCAGTAAACTACGGGTGGGTGACGATGGCTACACCTTC; V: TRBV6-1; size: NA; D: NA; J: TRBJ1-2
CDR3: CASSLVWQPNTEAFF; DNA: TGTGCCAGCAGCTTAGTGTGGCAGCCGAACACTGAAGCTTTCTTT; V: TRBV7-9; size: NA; D: NA; J: TRBJ1-1
CDR3: CASSQEVYLGGTPYNEQFF; DNA: TGCGCCAGCAGCCAAGAGGTGTATTTGGGCGGGACCCCCTACAATGAGCAGTTCTTC; V: TRBV4-1; size: once; D: NA; J: TRBJ2-1
CDR3: CATDSPMNTEAFF; DNA: TGTGCCACCGACAGCCCTATGAACACTGAAGCTTTCTTT; V: TRBV28; size: NA; D: NA; J: TRBJ1-1
CDR3: CASSISGTGSYNEQFF; DNA: TGTGCCAGCAGTATTTCCGGGACAGGTTCCTACAATGAGCAGTTCTTC; V: TRBV28; size: NA; D: TRBD1; J: TRBJ2-1
CDR3: CASSSDGNYGYTF; DNA: TGTGCCAGCAGCTCGGACGGAAACTATGGCTACACCTTC; V: TRBV5-4; size: NA; D: NA; J: TRBJ1-2
CDR3: CASSYRGGPTEAFF; DNA: TGTGCCAGCAGTTACAGGGGCGGACCTACTGAAGCTTTCTTT; V: TRBV6-5; size: NA; D: NA; J: TRBJ1-1
CDR3: CASSMYLDSNQPQHF; DNA: TGTGCCAGCAGTATGTACCTTGATAGCAATCAGCCCCAGCATTTT; V: TRBV27; size: NA; D: NA; J: TRBJ1-5
CDR3: CASSKGGQGVVYDQPQHF; DNA: TGTGCCAGCAGCAAAGGGGGACAGGGGGTCGTCTATGATCAGCCCCAGCATTTT; V: TRBV21-1; size: NA; D: NA; J: TRBJ1-5
CDR3: CASRHYNEQFF; DNA: TGTGCCAGCAGACACTACAATGAGCAGTTCTTC; V: TRBV6-5; size: NA; D: NA; J: TRBJ2-1
CDR3: CASSPAGTEAFF; DNA: TGTGCCAGTAGTCCTGCAGGCACTGAAGCTTTCTTT; V: TRBV19; size: NA; D: NA; J: TRBJ1-1
CDR3: CASSLEGNLGYTF; DNA: TGTGCCAGCAGTTTAGAGGGAAACCTTGGCTACACCTTC; V: TRBV27; size: NA; D: NA; J: TRBJ1-2
CDR3: CASSQARGLAVIDTQYF; DNA: TGCGCCAGCAGCCAAGCTCGGGGACTAGCGGTGATAGATACGCAGTATTTT; V: TRBV4-3; size: NA; D: TRBD2; J: TRBJ2-3
CDR3: CASSYGRLNTEAFF; DNA: TGTGCCAGCAGTTACGGTCGGTTGAACACTGAAGCTTTCTTT; V: TRBV6-2/TRBV6-3; size: NA; D: NA; J: TRBJ1-1
CDR3: CASGQEGGQPQHF; DNA: TGTGCCAGTGGACAGGAGGGAGGTCAGCCCCAGCATTTT; V: TRBV2; size: NA; D: TRBD1; J: TRBJ1-5
CDR3: CASSQGLREGTEAFF; DNA: TGTGCCAGCAGCCAAGGATTAAGGGAAGGGACTGAAGCTTTCTTT; V: TRBV4-2; size: NA; D: NA; J: TRBJ1-1
CDR3: CASSLWGQGAKEQYF; DNA: TGTGCCAGCAGCTTATGGGGACAGGGGGCGAAAGAGCAGTACTTC; V: TRBV7-8; size: NA; D: TRBD1; J: TRBJ2-7
CDR3: CASSLQHRAGTEAFF; DNA: TGTGCCAGCAGCTTACAGCACAGGGCGGGCACTGAAGCTTTCTTT; V: TRBV11-2; size: few; D: NA; J: TRBJ1-1
CDR3: CSVEDGSAPIEAFF; DNA: TGCAGCGTAGAAGACGGCAGTGCTCCCATTGAAGCTTTCTTT; V: TRBV29-1; size: NA; D: NA; J: TRBJ1-1
CDR3: CAWSLERGNGYTF; DNA: TGTGCCTGGAGCTTAGAGAGGGGGAATGGCTACACCTTC; V: TRBV30; size: NA; D: NA; J: TRBJ1-2
CDR3: CASRKRLAGGDEQFF; DNA: TGTGCCAGCAGGAAGCGACTAGCGGGAGGGGATGAGCAGTTCTTC; V: TRBV27; size: NA; D: TRBD2; J: TRBJ2-1
CDR3: CASRPIGGRGNEQFF; DNA: TGCGCCAGCAGACCTATAGGGGGAAGGGGCAACGAGCAGTTCTTC; V: TRBV4-3; size: NA; D: NA; J: TRBJ2-1
CDR3: CASSLAYTTYNSPLHF; DNA: TGTGCCAGCAGCTTAGCGTACACGACCTATAATTCACCCCTCCACTTT; V: TRBV11-2; size: once; D: NA; J: TRBJ1-6
CDR3: CASSLGPGVSTGELFF; DNA: TGTGCCAGCAGCTTAGGGCCGGGCGTAAGCACCGGGGAGCTGTTTTTT; V: TRBV7-3; size: NA; D: NA; J: TRBJ2-2
CDR3: CASSSGHESSYEQYF; DNA: TGTGCCAGCAGTTCAGGACACGAGAGCTCCTACGAGCAGTACTTC; V: TRBV6-2/TRBV6-3; size: NA; D: NA; J: TRBJ2-7
CDR3: CASSYAGTYEQYF; DNA: TGTGCCAGCAGCTATGCAGGGACCTACGAGCAGTACTTC; V: TRBV5-8; size: NA; D: NA; J: TRBJ2-7
CDR3: CASSLDLPYEQYF; DNA: TGTGCCAGCAGCTTAGACCTTCCCTACGAGCAGTACTTC; V: TRBV7-9; size: NA; D: NA; J: TRBJ2-7
CDR3: CASSPRRLVEDNEQFF; DNA: TGCGCCAGCAGCCCTAGGCGACTAGTGGAGGACAATGAGCAGTTCTTC; V: TRBV5-1; size: few; D: NA; J: TRBJ2-1
CDR3: CASSLGTRDTQYF; DNA: TGTGCCAGCAGTTTGGGTACGAGGGATACGCAGTATTTT; V: TRBV12-3/TRBV12-4; size: NA; D: NA; J: TRBJ2-3
CDR3: CASRDLKTGNEKLFF; DNA: TGCGCCAGCAGGGACCTCAAGACAGGTAATGAAAAACTGTTTTTT; V: TRBV10-1; size: NA; D: NA; J: TRBJ1-4
CDR3: CASSPPGQIETQYF; DNA: TGTGCCAGCAGCCCGCCGGGTCAAATAGAGACCCAGTACTTC; V: TRBV7-9; size: once; D: NA; J: TRBJ2-5
CDR3: CAIGTGGHGYTF; DNA: TGTGCCATCGGGACAGGGGGCCATGGCTACACCTTC; V: TRBV6-5; size: NA; D: TRBD1; J: TRBJ1-2
CDR3: CASSRGQSQLNTEAFF; DNA: TGTGCCAGCAGCCGGGGACAGTCCCAACTGAACACTGAAGCTTTCTTT; V: TRBV5-4; size: once; D: TRBD1; J: TRBJ1-1
CDR3: CASSYGGGGNTIYF; DNA: TGTGCCAGCAGTTACGGGGGGGGAGGAAACACCATATATTTT; V: TRBV6-2/TRBV6-3; size: few; D: NA; J: TRBJ1-3
CDR3: CAISDLVGGPYEQYF; DNA: TGTGCCATCAGTGATTTAGTGGGGGGGCCCTACGAGCAGTACTTC; V: TRBV10-3; size: NA; D: NA; J: TRBJ2-7
CDR3: CASSDWSGAHNEQFF; DNA: TGCGCCAGCAGTGATTGGTCGGGAGCTCACAATGAGCAGTTCTTC; V: TRBV10-2; size: NA; D: NA; J: TRBJ2-1
CDR3: CASSQARTSGITDTQYF; DNA: TGCGCCAGCAGCCAAGCCCGGACTAGCGGGATCACAGATACGCAGTATTTT; V: TRBV4-1; size: NA; D: TRBD2; J: TRBJ2-3
CDR3: CASSLARLSYGYTF; DNA: TGTGCCAGCAGCTTAGCGAGGTTAAGCTATGGCTACACCTTC; V: TRBV7-2; size: NA; D: NA; J: TRBJ1-2
CDR3: CASSGLADSFYQPQHF; DNA: TGTGCCAGTAGTGGTTTGGCGGACAGCTTTTATCAGCCCCAGCATTTT; V: TRBV19; size: NA; D: NA; J: TRBJ1-5
CDR3: CAISEMGQWTAGANVLTF; DNA: TGTGCCATCAGTGAGATGGGACAGTGGACTGCTGGGGCCAACGTCCTGACTTTC; V: TRBV10-3; size: NA; D: TRBD1; J: TRBJ2-6
CDR3: CATAAGTAYNEQFF; DNA: TGTGCCACCGCCGCCGGGACCGCTTACAATGAGCAGTTCTTC; V: TRBV27; size: NA; D: NA; J: TRBJ2-1
CDR3: CASSSVLLGAVGEQYF; DNA: TGTGCCAGTAGTTCCGTCTTACTAGGGGCGGTTGGCGAGCAGTACTTC; V: TRBV19; size: NA; D: NA; J: TRBJ2-7
CDR3: CASSLYPTGYNSPLHF; DNA: TGTGCCAGCAGTTTATACCCGACAGGTTATAATTCACCCCTCCACTTT; V: TRBV28; size: NA; D: NA; J: TRBJ1-6
CDR3: CASSLARNTEAFF; DNA: TGTGCCAGCAGCTTAGCCAGGAACACTGAAGCTTTCTTT; V: TRBV7-2; size: NA; D: NA; J: TRBJ1-1
CDR3: CASSLDSTNYGYTF; DNA: TGTGCCAGCAGCTTGGACAGTACAAACTATGGCTACACCTTC; V: TRBV5-5; size: NA; D: NA; J: TRBJ1-2
CDR3: CASSEAVGRAHYGYTF; DNA: TGTGCCAGCAGTGAAGCGGTGGGCAGGGCCCACTATGGCTACACCTTC; V: TRBV6-1; size: NA; D: NA; J: TRBJ1-2
CDR3: CASTQGTGYSYEQYF; DNA: TGTGCCAGTACACAGGGGACAGGATACTCCTACGAGCAGTACTTC; V: TRBV19; size: NA; D: TRBD1; J: TRBJ2-7
CDR3: CAWSVAKTGFSHQPQHF; DNA: TGTGCCTGGAGCGTCGCTAAAACAGGGTTCAGCCATCAGCCCCAGCATTTT; V: TRBV30; size: once; D: NA; J: TRBJ1-5
CDR3: CASSQDWGPDSNQPQHF; DNA: TGTGCCAGCAGCCAAGATTGGGGCCCCGATAGCAATCAGCCCCAGCATTTT; V: TRBV3-1/TRBV3-2; size: NA; D: NA; J: TRBJ1-5
CDR3: CASSSGQAITEAFF; DNA: TGTGCCAGCAGCTCGGGACAGGCAATCACTGAAGCTTTCTTT; V: TRBV11-2; size: NA; D: TRBD1; J: TRBJ1-1
CDR3: CASSLISGGRTYEQYF; DNA: TGTGCCAGCAGTTTAATTAGCGGGGGACGAACCTACGAGCAGTACTTC; V: TRBV28; size: NA; D: TRBD2; J: TRBJ2-7
CDR3: CASSLSGTEAFF; DNA: TGTGCCAGCAGCCTGTCGGGCACTGAAGCTTTCTTT; V: TRBV7-9; size: NA; D: NA; J: TRBJ1-1
CDR3: CASRGEGEKETQYF; DNA: TGCGCCAGCAGGGGCGAGGGGGAAAAAGAGACCCAGTACTTC; V: TRBV10-1; size: NA; D: NA; J: TRBJ2-5